A single count supports the clone carrying this T cell receptor beta chain. Its antigen remains unknown. This entry comes from a study of T cells in localized non-small cell lung cancer. Study-level results: Among the tissues sampled, uninvolved adjacent lung had the highest T cell clonality, above tumor. It remains possible that heterogeneity exists, since only one tumor region was sequenced. Increased T cell density in blood showed an association with longer overall survival. A median of approximately 54 clones ranked among the top 100 in tumor appeared in adjacent lung.

Sequencing was performed with immunoSEQ multiplex PCR; in TCRdb, only in-frame clones are kept and a portion is missing. The profile shows some 52,000 clones, around three quarters of them singletons. Germline loops: CDR1 MNHNS, CDR2 SASEGT. The CDR3 is 17 residues long. V was clipped by 1 base and J by 5 bases, with 20 bases between them. The receptor was derived from a woman aged 35 to 70 with stage II lung adenocarcinoma. V gene TRBV6-1 combines with J gene TRBJ2-5, with D tentatively TRBD2 (7 bases). The starting material was PBMCs, obtained before any cancer treatment. Here the CDR3 DNA reads TGTGCCAGCAGTGAAGGTGTTCTGGCGGGGGCAGGCGAGACCCAGTACTTC. Its translation: CASSEGVLAGAGETQYF.